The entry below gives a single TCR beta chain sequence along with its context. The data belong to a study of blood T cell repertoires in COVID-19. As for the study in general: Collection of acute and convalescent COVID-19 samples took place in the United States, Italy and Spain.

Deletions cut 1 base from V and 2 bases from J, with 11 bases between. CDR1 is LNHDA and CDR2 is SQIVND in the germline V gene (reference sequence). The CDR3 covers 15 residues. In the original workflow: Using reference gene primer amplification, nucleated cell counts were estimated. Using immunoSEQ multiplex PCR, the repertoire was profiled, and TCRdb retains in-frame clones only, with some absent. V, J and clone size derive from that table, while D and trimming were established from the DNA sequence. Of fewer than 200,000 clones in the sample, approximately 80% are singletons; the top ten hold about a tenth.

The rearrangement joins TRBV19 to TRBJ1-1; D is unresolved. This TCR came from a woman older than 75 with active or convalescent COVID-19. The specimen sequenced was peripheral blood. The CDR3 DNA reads TGTGCCAGTAGTATAGGGGCCAGGCTTAACACTGAAGCTTTCTTT. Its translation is CASSIGARLNTEAFF.